This entry lists 19 T cell receptor beta chains sequenced from one sample in a study of T cell changes during pregnancy in multiple sclerosis. Assay: immunoSEQ multiplex PCR; the TCRdb copy retains only in-frame clones and omits some. The profile covers about 60,000 clones, with 90% appearing a single time and roughly 2.2% taken by the ten largest. Sample: peripheral blood, taken in the second trimester of pregnancy. These receptors all stem from a female donor in good health, enrolled as a control in a pregnancy study.

CDR3 nucleotides: TGTGCCAGCAGCCCGACAGGGAGGCGCTATGGCTACACCTTC. It codes for CASSPTGRRYGYTF. J is TRBJ1-2 and V is TRBV14; 7 positions match TRBD1. The CDR3 is made up of 14 amino acids. With V trimmed by 4 bases and J by 4 bases, 6 bases remained unmatched. Germline V lookup: CDR1 SGHDN, CDR2 FVKESK.

V is TRBV2 and J is TRBJ1-4; tentatively, D is TRBD1 (6 bases). Trimming removed 7 bases at V and 5 bases at J, with 11 bases between. CDR1 and CDR2 from the germline V gene are SNHLY and FYNNEI. This CDR3 comprises 13 residues. The CDR3, as DNA: TGTGCCAGCAACCGACAGGAAAATGAAAAACTGTTTTTT. It yields the protein CASNRQENEKLFF.

This chain joins TRBV11-2 and TRBJ2-1, with D possibly matching TRBD2 (7 bases). Trimming stripped 5 bases from V and 5 bases from J, with 19 bases between. The CDR3 is 16 residues long. From germline, CDR1 is SGHAT and CDR2 FQNNGV. DNA of the CDR3: TGTGCCAGCAGCCATCGGGGGGCAGGGTACGACAATGAGCAGTTCTTC. Amino acids: CASSHRGAGYDNEQFF. The full variable domain, completed using reference TRBV11-2 and TRBJ2-1, is EAGVAQSPRYKIIEKRQSVAFWCNPISGHATLYWYQQILGQGPKLLIQFQNNGVVDDSQLPKDRFSAERLKGVDSTLKIQPAKLEDSAVYLCASSHRGAGYDNEQFFGPGTRLTVL.

The rearrangement uses TRBV2 and TRBJ1-3, with 7 bases aligning to TRBD1. The trim removed 7 bases at V and 3 bases at J, leaving 3 bases unmatched. In germline, CDR1 is SNHLY, CDR2 FYNNEI. The CDR3 is made up of 13 amino acids. The CDR3 DNA sequence: TGTGCCAGCACAGGGGGGATTGGAAACACCATATATTTT. Its translation is CASTGGIGNTIYF.

This clone has just a few counts. CDR3 loop: CASRLADNTDTQYF. DNA of the CDR3: TGTGCCAGCAGACTAGCGGACAACACAGATACGCAGTATTTT. This chain connects TRBV6-4 to TRBJ2-3, with TRBD2 identical over 8 bases. The length of the CDR3 is 14 residues. Germline CDR1 and CDR2: MRHNA and SNTAGT. V gave up 6 bases and J gave up 2 bases; unmatched junction bases: 4.

The V gene is TRBV7-9, the J gene TRBJ2-7; 13 positions agree with TRBD2. The ends lost 5 bases at V and 3 bases at J; junction bases unmatched: 7. CDR1 SEHNR and CDR2 FQNEAQ come from the germline V gene (reference sequence). The CDR3 spans 16 residues. The CDR3 protein is CASSLGTSGVLYEQYF. The DNA of the CDR3 is TGTGCCAGCAGCCTTGGGACTAGCGGGGTGCTCTACGAGCAGTACTTC. Full variable domain (outside the CDR3, taken from reference TRBV7-9 and TRBJ2-7): DTGVSQNPRHKITKRGQNVTFRCDPISEHNRLYWYRQTLGQGPEFLTYFQNEAQLEKSRLLSDRFSAERPKGSFSTLEIQRTEQGDSAMYLCASSLGTSGVLYEQYFGPGTRLTVT.

The chain is built from TRBV19 and TRBJ2-3, with D uncertain. V lost 3 bases and J lost 0, with 10 bases in between. The CDR3 contains 15 residues. Looked up from germline, CDR1 is LNHDA and CDR2 is SQIVND (reference sequence). The CDR3 DNA reads TGTGCCAGTAGTATTGCAGGTAGGAGCACAGATACGCAGTATTTT. It is translated as CASSIAGRSTDTQYF. Using reference TRBV19 and TRBJ2-3 for the parts outside the CDR3, the full variable domain is DGGITQSPKYLFRKEGQNVTLSCEQNLNHDAMYWYRQDPGQGLRLIYYSQIVNDFQKGDIAEGYSVSREKKESFPLTVTSAQKNPTAFYLCASSIAGRSTDTQYFGPGTRLTVL.

The V and J genes are TRBV4-2 and TRBJ2-1; maybe TRBD2 (6 bases). CDR1 is LGHNA, CDR2 YNFKEQ, per germline. V dropped 0 bases and J dropped 5 bases, with 11 bases sitting between them. The CDR3 totals 15 residues. The DNA of the CDR3 is TGTGCCAGCAGCCAAGATCCCGGGACTCACAATGAGCAGTTCTTC. Translation: CASSQDPGTHNEQFF.

The chain links TRBV29-1 to TRBJ1-2; TRBD1 matches 7 bases. V dropped 4 bases and J dropped 8; count of bases not matched to a gene: 10. Germline CDR1 is SQVTM and CDR2 is ANQGSEA. This CDR3 has 13 amino acids. As DNA, the CDR3 is TGCAGCGTTGTTCGGGGACAGACGGAAGGCTACACCTTC. It codes for CSVVRGQTEGYTF.

The chain couples TRBV7-9 to TRBJ1-1; D uncertain. The CDR3 extends over 11 amino acids. V shed 5 bases and J shed 8 bases, with 9 bases lying between them. The V gene's germline CDR1 is SEHNR and CDR2 FQNEAQ (reference sequence). The CDR3 here is CASSPQAEAFF. CDR3 DNA sequence: TGTGCCAGCAGCCCCCAGGCGGAAGCTTTCTTT.

The chain uses TRBV11-1 and TRBJ2-6; TRBD1 aligns across 9 bases. The CDR3 length is 17 residues. The V gene's germline CDR1 is SGHAT and CDR2 FQDESV (reference sequence). Trimming took 5 bases from V and 4 from J; bases not matched to a gene: 9. CDR3 nucleotides: TGTGCCAGCAGCCATCCCGACAGGGGGAAAGGGGCCAACGTCCTGACTTTC. Amino acid sequence: CASSHPDRGKGANVLTF. The whole variable domain, remainder taken from reference TRBV11-1 and TRBJ2-6, is EAEVAQSPRYKITEKSQAVAFWCDPISGHATLYWYRQILGQGPELLVQFQDESVVDDSQLPKDRFSAERLKGVDSTLKIQPAELGDSAMYLCASSHPDRGKGANVLTFGAGSRLTVL.

The chain links TRBV10-1 to TRBJ2-3; D may be TRBD1 (6 bases). Germline-derived CDR1 and CDR2 are WNHNN and SYGVQD (reference sequence). CDR3 length equals 14 residues. Trimming shortened V by 6 bases and J by 2 bases, and 12 bases separated the two germline ends. The CDR3 sequence is CASRGADYTDTQYF. In DNA, the CDR3 is TGCGCCAGCAGGGGGGCAGATTACACAGATACGCAGTATTTT.

The rearrangement links TRBV2 to TRBJ1-4, with TRBD1 identical over 10 bases. With V trimmed by 4 bases and J by 12 bases, 11 bases remained unmatched. The germline CDR1 and CDR2 sequences are SNHLY and FYNNEI. The CDR3 is made up of 15 amino acids. CDR3 loop: CASSGIGTGAAELFF. Written as DNA, the CDR3 is TGTGCCAGCAGTGGAATTGGGACAGGGGCCGCCGAACTGTTTTTT.

The chain uses TRBV15 and TRBJ1-2, with a possible D match to TRBD1 (6 bases). CDR3 size: 13 residues. The germline CDR1 and CDR2 sequences are LNHNV and YYDKDF (reference sequence). Trimming removed 3 bases from V and 8 bases from J, with 13 bases in between. As DNA, the CDR3 is TGTGCCACCAGCAGCGGGGGGGGCGGGGGCTACACCTTC. Translating gives CATSSGGGGGYTF.

This chain links TRBV28 with TRBJ2-1; D is ambiguous. From germline, CDR1 is MDHEN and CDR2 SYDVKM. The CDR3 consists of 11 residues. V was clipped by 5 bases and J by 10 bases, with 9 bases between them. The CDR3 coding sequence is TGTGCCAGCAGTAAAAACTTCGAGCAGTTCTTC. Translated: CASSKNFEQFF.

V and J are TRBV6-1 and TRBJ2-1; TRBD2 agrees at 8 bases. Germline V gene data show CDR1 as MNHNS and CDR2 as SASEGT. The CDR3 consists of 14 residues. Trimming removed 7 bases from V and 4 bases from J; junction bases left unmatched: 6. DNA of the CDR3: TGTGCCAGCACTCTGGTAGCGGGGTACAATGAGCAGTTCTTC. This encodes CASTLVAGYNEQFF.

This rearrangement joins TRBV9 to TRBJ2-7; D is possibly TRBD2 (6 bases). Trimming left V 2 bases short and J 2 bases short, with 8 bases between. The length of the CDR3 is 13 residues. CDR1 SGDLS and CDR2 YYNGEE come from the germline V gene. The CDR3 region has the DNA TGTGCCAGCAGCGTGGGGGGAACCTACGAGCAGTACTTC. It is translated as CASSVGGTYEQYF.

The CDR3 bases are TGTGCCAGCAGTGAGGGGACAGCCTACGAGCAGTACTTC. Its protein is CASSEGTAYEQYF. The V gene is TRBV2, the J gene TRBJ2-7; 7 nucleotides align to TRBD1. Germline V gene data show CDR1 as SNHLY and CDR2 as FYNNEI. V gave up 3 bases and J gave up 2 bases; unmatched junction bases: 1. This CDR3 spans 13 amino acids. The full variable domain, rest sourced from reference TRBV2 and TRBJ2-7, is EPEVTQTPSHQVTQMGQEVILRCVPISNHLYFYWYRQILGQKVEFLVSFYNNEISEKSEIFDDQFSVERPDGSNFTLKIRSTKLEDSAMYFCASSEGTAYEQYFGPGTRLTVT.

The chain couples TRBV27 to TRBJ2-7, with D possibly TRBD1 on 6 matching bases. Germline values: CDR1 MNHEY, CDR2 SMNVEV (reference sequence). This CDR3 is 14 amino acids long. The V and J ends lost 2 bases and 0 bases respectively, with 8 bases between them. The CDR3 sequence is CASSLRQVSYEQYF. DNA of the CDR3: TGTGCCAGCAGTTTAAGACAGGTCTCCTACGAGCAGTACTTC.